The clone carrying this T cell receptor (beta chain) was detected only a few times. The antigen remains unidentified. The CDR3 loop spans 17 amino acids. After removal of 1 base from V and 2 bases from J, the junction contained 13 bases not matched to a gene. The germline V gene encodes CDR1 GTSNPN and CDR2 SVGIG (reference sequence). The source of the sample is a study of beta chain features in type 1 diabetes. Points from the study as a whole: Across patients, naive, central memory and Treg TCRB repertoires exhibited apparently greater similarity than was observed across healthy donors. At VDJ recombination sites, type 1 diabetes patients had fewer insertions and more deleted nucleotides. Shortening of TCRB CDR3s, moderate but significant, appeared in all four CD4+ subsets of Type 1 diabetes patients.

The study reverse transcribed the entire isolated RNA, so it sequenced expressed TCRB transcripts. The method was immunoSEQ multiplex PCR; TCRdb's version includes in-frame clones alone and lacks a portion of them. Of under 850,000 clones in the sample, 13% were seen once. This sequence was found in a man between 18 and 35 years old with type 1 diabetes. The chain has TRBV30 and TRBJ1-2, with 7 positions matching TRBD1. Sequenced input: naive CD4+ T cells from blood. CDR3 loop: CAWSDRTGFAINYGYTF. DNA for the CDR3: TGTGCCTGGAGTGATCGGACAGGATTTGCCATAAACTATGGCTACACCTTC. Together with reference TRBV30 and TRBJ1-2, the CDR3 gives the full variable domain: SQTIHQWPATLVQPVGSPLSLECTVEGTSNPNLYWYRQAAGRGLQLLFYSVGIGQISSEVPQNLSASRPQDRQFILSSKKLLLSDSGFYLCAWSDRTGFAINYGYTFGSGTRLTVV.